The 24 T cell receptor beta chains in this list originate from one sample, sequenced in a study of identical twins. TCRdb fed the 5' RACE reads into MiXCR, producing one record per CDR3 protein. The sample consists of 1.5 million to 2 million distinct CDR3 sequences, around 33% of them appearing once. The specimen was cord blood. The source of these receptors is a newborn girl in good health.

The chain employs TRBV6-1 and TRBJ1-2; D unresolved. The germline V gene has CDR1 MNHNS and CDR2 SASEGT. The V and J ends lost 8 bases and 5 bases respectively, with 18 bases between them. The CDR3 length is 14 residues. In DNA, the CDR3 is TGTGCCAGCGGGCGAGCAAGTGGGGAATATGGCTACACCTTC. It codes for CASGRASGEYGYTF.

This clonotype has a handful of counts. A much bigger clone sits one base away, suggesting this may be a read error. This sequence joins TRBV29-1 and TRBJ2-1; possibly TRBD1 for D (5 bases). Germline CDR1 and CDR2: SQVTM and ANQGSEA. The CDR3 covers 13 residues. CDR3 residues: CSVVGASCNEQFF. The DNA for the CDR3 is TGCAGCGTTGTAGGGGCTTCCTGCAATGAGCAGTTCTTC.

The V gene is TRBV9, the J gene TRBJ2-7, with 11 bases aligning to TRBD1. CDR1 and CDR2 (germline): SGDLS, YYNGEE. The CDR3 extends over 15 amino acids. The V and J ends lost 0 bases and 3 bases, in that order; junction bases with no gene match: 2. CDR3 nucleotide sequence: TGTGCCAGCAGCGTAGGTGGGACAGGGGGCTACGAGCAGTACTTC. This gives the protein CASSVGGTGGYEQYF. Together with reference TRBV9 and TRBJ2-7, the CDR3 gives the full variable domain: DSGVTQTPKHLITATGQRVTLRCSPRSGDLSVYWYQQSLDQGLQFLIQYYNGEERAKGNILERFSAQQFPDLHSELNLSSLELGDSALYFCASSVGGTGGYEQYFGPGTRLTVT.

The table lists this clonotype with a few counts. CDR3 in DNA: TGTGCCAGCAGCGTATCCCCGGGCGGCAACTATGGCTACACCTTC. Its protein product is CASSVSPGGNYGYTF. The V gene is TRBV9, the J gene TRBJ1-2; no reliable D call. CDR3 length: 15 amino acids. Germline CDR1 and CDR2: SGDLS and YYNGEE. Trimming shortened V by 1 base and J by 2 bases, and 12 bases separated the two germline ends.

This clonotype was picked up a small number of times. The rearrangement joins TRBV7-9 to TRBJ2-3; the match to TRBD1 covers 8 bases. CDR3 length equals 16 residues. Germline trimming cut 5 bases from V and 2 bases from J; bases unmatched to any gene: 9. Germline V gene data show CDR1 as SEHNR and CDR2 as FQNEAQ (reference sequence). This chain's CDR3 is CASSPWGQVITDTQYF. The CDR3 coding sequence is TGTGCCAGCAGCCCCTGGGGACAGGTCATCACAGATACGCAGTATTTT.

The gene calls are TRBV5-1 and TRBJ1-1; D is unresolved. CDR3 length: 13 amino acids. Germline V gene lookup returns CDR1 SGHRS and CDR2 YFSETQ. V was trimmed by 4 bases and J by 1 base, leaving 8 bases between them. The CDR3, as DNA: TGCGCCAGCAGCCCACCGTCGAACACTGAAGCTTTCTTT. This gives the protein CASSPPSNTEAFF.

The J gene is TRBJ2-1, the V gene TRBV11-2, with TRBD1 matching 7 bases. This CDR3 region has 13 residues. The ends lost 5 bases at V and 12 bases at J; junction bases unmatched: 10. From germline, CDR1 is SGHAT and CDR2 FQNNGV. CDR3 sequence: CASSPMPRDRQFF. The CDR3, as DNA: TGTGCCAGCAGCCCCATGCCCAGGGACAGGCAGTTCTTC.

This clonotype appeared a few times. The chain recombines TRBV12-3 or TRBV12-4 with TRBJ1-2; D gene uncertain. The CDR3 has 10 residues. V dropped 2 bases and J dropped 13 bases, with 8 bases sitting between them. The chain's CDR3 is CASSLQVITF. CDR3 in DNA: TGTGCCAGCAGTTTACAAGTGATCACCTTC.

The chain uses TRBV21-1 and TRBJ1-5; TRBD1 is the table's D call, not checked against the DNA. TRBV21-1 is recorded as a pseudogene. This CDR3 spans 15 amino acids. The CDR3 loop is CATGPDRGCNQPQHF. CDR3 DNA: TGTGCCACTGGACCCGACAGGGGTTGCAATCAGCCCCAGCATTTT.

The CDR3 region has the DNA TGTGCCAGCAGAACACACGAGAACACTGAAGCTTTCTTT. Translated: CASRTHENTEAFF. The chain uses TRBV6-6 and TRBJ1-1; no firm D call. Looked up from germline, CDR1 is MNHNY and CDR2 is SVGAGI (reference sequence). Trimming left V 6 bases short and J 1 base short, with 9 bases between. There are 13 residues in the CDR3.

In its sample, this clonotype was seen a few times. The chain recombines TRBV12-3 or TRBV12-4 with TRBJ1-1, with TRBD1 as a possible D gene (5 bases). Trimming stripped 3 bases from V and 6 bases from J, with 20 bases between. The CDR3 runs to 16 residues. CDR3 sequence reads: CASSFDTGRWIPEAFF. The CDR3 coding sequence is TGTGCCAGCAGTTTCGACACAGGCCGCTGGATCCCTGAAGCTTTCTTT.

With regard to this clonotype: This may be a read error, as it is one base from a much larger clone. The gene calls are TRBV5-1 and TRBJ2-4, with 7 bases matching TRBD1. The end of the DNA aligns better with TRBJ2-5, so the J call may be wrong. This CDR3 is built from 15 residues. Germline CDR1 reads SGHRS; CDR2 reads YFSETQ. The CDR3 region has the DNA TGCGCCAGCAGCGTCCCTTGGGACAGTAAAGAGACCCAGTACTTC. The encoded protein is CASSVPWDSKETQYF.

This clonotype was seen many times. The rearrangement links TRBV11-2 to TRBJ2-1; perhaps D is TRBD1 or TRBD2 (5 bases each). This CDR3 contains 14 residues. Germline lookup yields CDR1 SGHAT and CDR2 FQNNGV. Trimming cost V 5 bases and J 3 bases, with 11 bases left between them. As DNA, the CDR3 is TGTGCCAGCAGCGCCGGGACCCGCTACAATGAGCAGTTCTTC. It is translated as CASSAGTRYNEQFF.

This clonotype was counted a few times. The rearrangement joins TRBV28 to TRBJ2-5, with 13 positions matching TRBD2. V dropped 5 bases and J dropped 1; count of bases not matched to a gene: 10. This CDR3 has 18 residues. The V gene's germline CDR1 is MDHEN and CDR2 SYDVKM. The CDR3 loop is CASSPNSGLAGFQETQYF. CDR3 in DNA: TGTGCCAGCAGTCCCAACTCGGGACTAGCGGGATTCCAAGAGACCCAGTACTTC.

The CDR3 bases are TGTGCCAGCAGCCCACTAGCACGACTCACTTACACAGATACGCAGTATTTT. It codes for CASSPLARLTYTDTQYF. The rearrangement uses TRBV5-6 and TRBJ2-3, with D possibly matching TRBD2 (6 bases). From germline, CDR1 is SGHDT and CDR2 YYEEEE. The V end was cut by 4 bases, the J end by 2 bases, with 20 bases between. The CDR3 consists of 17 residues. Full variable domain (missing parts from reference TRBV5-6 and TRBJ2-3): DAGVTQSPTHLIKTRGQQVTLRCSPKSGHDTVSWYQQALGQGPQFIFQYYEEEERQRGNFPDRFSGHQFPNYSSELNVNALLLGDSALYLCASSPLARLTYTDTQYFGPGTRLTVL.

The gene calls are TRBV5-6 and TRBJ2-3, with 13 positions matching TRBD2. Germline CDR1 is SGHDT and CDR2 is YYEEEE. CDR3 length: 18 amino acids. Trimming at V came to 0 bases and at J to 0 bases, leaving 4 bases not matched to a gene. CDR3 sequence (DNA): TGTGCCAGCAGCTTGGTTCAGGGACTAGCGGGGAGCACAGATACGCAGTATTTT. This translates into CASSLVQGLAGSTDTQYF. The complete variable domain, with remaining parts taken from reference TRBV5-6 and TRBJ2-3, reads DAGVTQSPTHLIKTRGQQVTLRCSPKSGHDTVSWYQQALGQGPQFIFQYYEEEERQRGNFPDRFSGHQFPNYSSELNVNALLLGDSALYLCASSLVQGLAGSTDTQYFGPGTRLTVL.

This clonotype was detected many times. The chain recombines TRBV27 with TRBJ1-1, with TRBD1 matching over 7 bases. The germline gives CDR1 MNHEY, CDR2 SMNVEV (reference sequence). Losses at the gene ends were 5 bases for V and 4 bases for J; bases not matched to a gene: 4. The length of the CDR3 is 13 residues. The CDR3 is CASSPRQGTEAFF. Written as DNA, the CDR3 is TGTGCCAGCAGTCCCCGACAGGGCACTGAAGCTTTCTTT.

The CDR3 nucleotides are TGCAGTGCGACCAACGGATGGCAGTACTTC. Translating it yields CSATNGWQYF. This chain joins TRBV20-1 and TRBJ2-5; D unresolved. V was trimmed by 6 bases and J by 11 bases, leaving 13 bases between them. The CDR3 covers 10 residues. CDR1 and CDR2 (germline): DFQATT, SNEGSKA (reference sequence).

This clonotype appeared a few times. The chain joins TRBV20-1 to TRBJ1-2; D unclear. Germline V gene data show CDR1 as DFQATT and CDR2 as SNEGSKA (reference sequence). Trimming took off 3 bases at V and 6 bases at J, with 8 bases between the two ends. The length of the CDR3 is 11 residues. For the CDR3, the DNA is TGCAGTGCTAGTCGGAGAAATGGCTACACCTTC. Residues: CSASRRNGYTF.

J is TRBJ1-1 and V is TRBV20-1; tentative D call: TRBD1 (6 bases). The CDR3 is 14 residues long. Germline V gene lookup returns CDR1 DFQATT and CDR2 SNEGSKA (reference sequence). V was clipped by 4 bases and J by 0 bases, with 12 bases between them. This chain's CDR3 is CSAKFGGLNTEAFF. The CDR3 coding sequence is TGCAGTGCTAAGTTCGGGGGCTTGAACACTGAAGCTTTCTTT.

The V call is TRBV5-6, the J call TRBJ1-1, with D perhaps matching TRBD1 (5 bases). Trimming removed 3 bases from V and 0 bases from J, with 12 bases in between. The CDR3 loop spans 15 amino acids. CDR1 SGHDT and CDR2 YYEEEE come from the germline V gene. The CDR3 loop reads CASSWGGEVNTEAFF. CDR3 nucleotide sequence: TGTGCCAGCAGCTGGGGGGGGGAGGTGAACACTGAAGCTTTCTTT.

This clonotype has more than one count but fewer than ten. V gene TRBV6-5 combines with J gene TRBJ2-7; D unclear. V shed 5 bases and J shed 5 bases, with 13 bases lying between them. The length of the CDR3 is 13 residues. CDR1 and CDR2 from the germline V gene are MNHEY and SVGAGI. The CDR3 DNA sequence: TGTGCCAGCAGTAGCTATGGCCCCCACGAGCAGTACTTC. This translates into CASSSYGPHEQYF.

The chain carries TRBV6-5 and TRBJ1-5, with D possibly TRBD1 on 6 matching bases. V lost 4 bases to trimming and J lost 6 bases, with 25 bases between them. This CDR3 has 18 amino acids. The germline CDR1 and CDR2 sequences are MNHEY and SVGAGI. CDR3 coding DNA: TGTGCCAGCAGTTTTCTTAAAATCGACAGGCTCCTAAGTCAGCCCCAGCATTTT. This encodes CASSFLKIDRLLSQPQHF.

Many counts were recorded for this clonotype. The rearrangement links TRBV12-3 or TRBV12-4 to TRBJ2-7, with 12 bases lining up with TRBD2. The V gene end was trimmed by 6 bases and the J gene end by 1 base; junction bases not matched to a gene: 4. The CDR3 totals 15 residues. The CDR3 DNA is TGTGCCAGCAGGGTTACTAGCGGGGGGTCCTACGAGCAGTACTTC. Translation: CASRVTSGGSYEQYF.